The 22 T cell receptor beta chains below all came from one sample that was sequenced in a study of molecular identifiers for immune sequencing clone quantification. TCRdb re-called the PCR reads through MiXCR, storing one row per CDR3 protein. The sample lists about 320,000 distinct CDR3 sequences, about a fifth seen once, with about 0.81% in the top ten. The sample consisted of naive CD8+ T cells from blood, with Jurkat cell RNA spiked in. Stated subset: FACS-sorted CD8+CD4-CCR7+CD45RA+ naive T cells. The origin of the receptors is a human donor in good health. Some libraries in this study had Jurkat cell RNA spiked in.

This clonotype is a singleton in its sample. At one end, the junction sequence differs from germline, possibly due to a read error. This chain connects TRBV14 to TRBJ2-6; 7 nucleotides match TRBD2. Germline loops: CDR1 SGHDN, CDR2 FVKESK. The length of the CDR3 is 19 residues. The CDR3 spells CASSQEIASATSGANVLAF. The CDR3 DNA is TGTGCCAGCAGCCAAGAGATTGCCAGTGCCACCAGCGGGGCCAACGTCCTGGCTTTC.

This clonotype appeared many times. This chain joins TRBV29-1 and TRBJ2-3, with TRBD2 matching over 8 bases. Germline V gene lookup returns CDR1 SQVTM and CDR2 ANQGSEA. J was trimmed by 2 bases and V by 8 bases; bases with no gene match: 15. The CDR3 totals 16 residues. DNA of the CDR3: TGCAGCTATGCGGGGAGGCGGGAGGTCGTCACAGATACGCAGTATTTT. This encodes CSYAGRREVVTDTQYF.

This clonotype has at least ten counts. CDR3 nucleotides: TGTGCCAGTAGTATAGCAGACAGGGGGCTGACTGAAGCTTTCTTT. Its translation: CASSIADRGLTEAFF. The chain combines TRBV19 with TRBJ1-1, with 10 bases identical to TRBD1. CDR1 and CDR2 (germline): LNHDA, SQIVND (reference sequence). This CDR3 has 15 amino acids. V lost 1 base, J lost 5 bases, and 4 bases stayed unmatched.

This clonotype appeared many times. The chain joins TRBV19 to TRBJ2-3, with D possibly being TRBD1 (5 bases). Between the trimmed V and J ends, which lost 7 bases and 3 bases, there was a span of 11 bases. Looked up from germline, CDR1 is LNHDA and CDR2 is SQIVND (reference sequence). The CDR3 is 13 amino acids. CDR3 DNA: TGTGCCAGTATTAACAGGTTAACAGATACGCAGTATTTT. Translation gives CASINRLTDTQYF.

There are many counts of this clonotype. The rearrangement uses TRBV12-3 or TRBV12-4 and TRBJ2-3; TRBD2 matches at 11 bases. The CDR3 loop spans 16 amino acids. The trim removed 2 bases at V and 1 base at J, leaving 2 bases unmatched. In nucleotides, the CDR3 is TGTGCCAGCAGTTTAATACTAGCGGGGGGCACAGATACGCAGTATTTT. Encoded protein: CASSLILAGGTDTQYF.

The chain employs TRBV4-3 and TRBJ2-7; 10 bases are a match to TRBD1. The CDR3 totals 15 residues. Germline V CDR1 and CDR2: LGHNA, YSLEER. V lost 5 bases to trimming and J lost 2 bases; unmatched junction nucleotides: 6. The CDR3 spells CASSNTGTGAYEQYF. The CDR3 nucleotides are TGCGCCAGCAGCAACACCGGGACAGGGGCCTACGAGCAGTACTTC.

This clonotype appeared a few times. The CDR3 is CASSQDLRGSNQPQHF. CDR3 coding DNA: TGCGCCAGCAGCCAAGATTTGAGGGGAAGCAATCAGCCCCAGCATTTT. The V and J genes are TRBV4-3 and TRBJ1-5, with D possibly matching TRBD1 (5 bases). This CDR3 is built from 16 residues. Germline V gene sequence: CDR1 LGHNA, CDR2 YSLEER. V shed 0 bases and J shed 1 base, with 10 bases lying between them.

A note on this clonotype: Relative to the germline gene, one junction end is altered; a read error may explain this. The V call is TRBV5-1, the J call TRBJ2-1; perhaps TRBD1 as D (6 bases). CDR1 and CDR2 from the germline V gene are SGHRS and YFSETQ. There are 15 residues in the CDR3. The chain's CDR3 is CASSLARGSYSEQFF. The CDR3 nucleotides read TGCGCCAGCAGCTTGGCCAGGGGCTCCTACAGTGAGCAGTTCTTC.

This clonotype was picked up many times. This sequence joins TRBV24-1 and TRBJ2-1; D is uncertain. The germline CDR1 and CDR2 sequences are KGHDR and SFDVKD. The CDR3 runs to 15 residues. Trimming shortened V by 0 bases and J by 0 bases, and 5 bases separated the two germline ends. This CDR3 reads CATSDLEDSYNEQFF. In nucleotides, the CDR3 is TGTGCCACCAGTGATTTGGAGGACTCCTACAATGAGCAGTTCTTC.

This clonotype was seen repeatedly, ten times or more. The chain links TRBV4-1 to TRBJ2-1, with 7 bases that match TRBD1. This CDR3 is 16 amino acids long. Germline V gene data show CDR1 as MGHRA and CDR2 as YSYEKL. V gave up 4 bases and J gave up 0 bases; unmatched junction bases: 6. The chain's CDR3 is CASSLKTGSSYNEQFF. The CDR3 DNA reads TGCGCCAGCAGCCTGAAGACAGGGAGCTCCTACAATGAGCAGTTCTTC.

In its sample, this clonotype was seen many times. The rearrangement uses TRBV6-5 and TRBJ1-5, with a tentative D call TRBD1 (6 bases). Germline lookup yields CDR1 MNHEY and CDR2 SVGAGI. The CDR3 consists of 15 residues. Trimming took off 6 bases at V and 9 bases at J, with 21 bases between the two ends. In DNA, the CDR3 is TGTGCCAGCAGACGATGGGACACGGCGATTTGGCCCCAGCATTTT. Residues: CASRRWDTAIWPQHF.

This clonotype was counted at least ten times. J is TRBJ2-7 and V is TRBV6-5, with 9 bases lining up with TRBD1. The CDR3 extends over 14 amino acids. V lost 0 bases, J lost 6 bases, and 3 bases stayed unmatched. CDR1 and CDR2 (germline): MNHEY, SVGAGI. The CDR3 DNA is TGTGCCAGCAGTTACTCAGGGACAGGGTTCGAGCAGTACTTC. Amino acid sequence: CASSYSGTGFEQYF.

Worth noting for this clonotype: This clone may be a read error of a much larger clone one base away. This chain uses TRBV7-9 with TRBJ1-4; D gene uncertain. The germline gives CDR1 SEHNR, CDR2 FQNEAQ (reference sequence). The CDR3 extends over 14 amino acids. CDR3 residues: CASDSSSDNENLFF. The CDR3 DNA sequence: TGTGCCAGCGATTCATCCAGCGATAATGAAAACCTGTTTTTT.

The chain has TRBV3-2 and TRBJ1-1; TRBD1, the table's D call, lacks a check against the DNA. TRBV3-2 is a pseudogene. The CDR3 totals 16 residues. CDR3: CASSPWWTGLNTEAFF. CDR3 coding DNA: TGTGCCAGCAGCCCTTGGTGGACAGGGCTGAACACTGAAGCTTTCTTT.

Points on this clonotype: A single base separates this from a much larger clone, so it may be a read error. As DNA, the CDR3 is TGCGCCAGCAGCCAGGCGGGGGGGCTTGGGACCCAGTACTTC. Its protein product is CASSQAGGLGTQYF. This chain links TRBV4-1 with TRBJ2-5, with 9 bases that match TRBD2. Germline CDR1 and CDR2: MGHRA and YSYEKL. V shed 3 bases, J shed 7 bases, and the junction held 6 bases outside the gene matches. The CDR3 loop spans 14 amino acids.

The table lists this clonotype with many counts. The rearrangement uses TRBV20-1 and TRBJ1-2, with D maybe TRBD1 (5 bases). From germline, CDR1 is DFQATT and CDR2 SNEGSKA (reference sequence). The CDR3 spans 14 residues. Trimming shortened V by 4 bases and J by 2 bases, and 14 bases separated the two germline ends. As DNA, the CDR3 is TGCAGTGCTAAAGGACAAGTAACGAACTATGGCTACACCTTC. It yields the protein CSAKGQVTNYGYTF.

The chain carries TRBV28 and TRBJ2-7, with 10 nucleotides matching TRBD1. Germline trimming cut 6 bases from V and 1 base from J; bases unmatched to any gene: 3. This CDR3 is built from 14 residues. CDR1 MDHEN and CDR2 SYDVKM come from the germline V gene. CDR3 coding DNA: TGTGCCAGCAGCGTGGGACAGGGGTCCTACGAGCAGTACTTC. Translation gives CASSVGQGSYEQYF.

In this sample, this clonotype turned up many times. The CDR3 protein is CATSDSGRNFGEQYF. In DNA, the CDR3 is TGTGCCACCAGTGATTCAGGCAGGAACTTTGGGGAGCAGTACTTC. The chain recombines TRBV24-1 with TRBJ2-7; no definite D call. The CDR3 consists of 15 residues. CDR1 KGHDR and CDR2 SFDVKD come from the germline V gene. Between the trimmed V and J ends, which lost 2 bases and 7 bases, there was a span of 17 bases.

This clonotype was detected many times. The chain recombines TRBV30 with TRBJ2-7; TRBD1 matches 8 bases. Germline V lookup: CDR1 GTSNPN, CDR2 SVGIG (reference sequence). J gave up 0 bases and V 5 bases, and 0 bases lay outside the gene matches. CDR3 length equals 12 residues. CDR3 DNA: TGTGCCTGGCAGGGGGCCTCCTACGAGCAGTACTTC. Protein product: CAWQGASYEQYF.

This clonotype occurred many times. CDR3 protein: CASRPRGLYEQYF. In DNA, the CDR3 is TGTGCCAGCAGGCCTCGGGGGCTCTACGAGCAGTACTTC. The chain has TRBV6-5 and TRBJ2-7, with D perhaps assigned TRBD1 or TRBD2 (6 bases each). The CDR3 has 13 amino acids. The germline V and J ends were trimmed by 6 bases and 3 bases, with 12 bases remaining between them. Germline values: CDR1 MNHEY, CDR2 SVGAGI.

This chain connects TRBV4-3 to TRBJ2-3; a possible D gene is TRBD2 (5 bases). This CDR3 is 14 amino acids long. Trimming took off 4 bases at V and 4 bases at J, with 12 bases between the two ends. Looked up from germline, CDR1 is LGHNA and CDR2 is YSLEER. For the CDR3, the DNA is TGCGCCAGCAGCCCTGGTCGGGGTTCAGATACGCAGTATTTT. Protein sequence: CASSPGRGSDTQYF.

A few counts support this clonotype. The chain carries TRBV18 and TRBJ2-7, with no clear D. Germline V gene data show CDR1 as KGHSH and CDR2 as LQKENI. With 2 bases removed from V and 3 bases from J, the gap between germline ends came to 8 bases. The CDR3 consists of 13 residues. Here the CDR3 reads CASSPGDDYEQYF. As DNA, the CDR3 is TGTGCCAGCTCACCAGGGGATGACTACGAGCAGTACTTC.